The 4 T cell receptor beta chains presented below share a single source sample, sequenced in a study of blood T cell repertoires in COVID-19. Sequencing was performed with immunoSEQ multiplex PCR; in TCRdb, only in-frame clones are kept and a portion is missing. Seen here are fewer than 80,000 clones, 90% observed once, and the top ten hold just over 2.5%. The sequenced sample consisted of peripheral blood. Every receptor here comes from a human donor in a cohort sampled during active COVID-19.

This chain uses TRBV5-4 with TRBJ2-1, with 11 bases matching TRBD2. With 0 bases clipped from V and 9 bases from J, the junction kept 14 bases outside the gene matches. In germline, CDR1 is SGHNT, CDR2 YYREEE (reference sequence). The CDR3 length is 18 residues. The CDR3 region is CASSLGLVAGGKVGEQFF. The CDR3 coding sequence is TGTGCCAGCAGCTTGGGGTTGGTAGCGGGAGGGAAGGTTGGTGAGCAGTTCTTC. The variable domain in full, with the rest retrieved from reference TRBV5-4 and TRBJ2-1, is ETGVTQSPTHLIKTRGQQVTLRCSSQSGHNTVSWYQQALGQGPQFIFQYYREEENGRGNFPPRFSGLQFPNYSSELNVNALELDDSALYLCASSLGLVAGGKVGEQFFGPGTRLTVL.

This chain links TRBV4-3 with TRBJ2-1; possible D gene TRBD2, 6 bases. CDR1 and CDR2 (germline): LGHNA, YSLEER. V was trimmed by 1 base and J by 0 bases, leaving 10 bases between them. This CDR3 region has 16 residues. CDR3 sequence (DNA): TGCGCCAGCAGCCAAGCCCTAGCGAGCTCCTACAATGAGCAGTTCTTC. Translation gives CASSQALASSYNEQFF.

The chain has TRBV6-5 and TRBJ2-7; perhaps TRBD1 as D (6 bases). Between the trimmed V and J ends, which lost 5 bases and 2 bases, there was a span of 7 bases. The CDR3 covers 12 residues. Per germline, CDR1 MNHEY and CDR2 SVGAGI. CDR3 bases: TGTGCCAGCAGTACAGGGCCCTACGAGCAGTACTTC. Translating it yields CASSTGPYEQYF.

The V and J genes are TRBV18 and TRBJ2-7, with 10 bases identical to TRBD2. The CDR3 runs 15 residues. Germline assignment: CDR1 KGHSH and CDR2 LQKENI. V lost 2 bases and J lost 4; bases outside the gene matches: 5. CDR3 amino acids: CASSPSLAGDYEQYF. The CDR3 DNA sequence: TGTGCCAGCTCACCAAGCCTAGCGGGAGATTACGAGCAGTACTTC.